This T cell receptor beta chain emerged from a study of blood T cell repertoires in COVID-19 (dated by TCRdb to 2018 to 2020). About the full investigation: Samples from collaborators originated in the United States, Italy and Spain and spanned both the acute and convalescent phases of COVID-19. The material from the prospective study consisted of cDNA or gDNA derived from T cells, B-cell-depleted T cells, or PBMCs. Subjects who had been exposed to COVID-19, were actively infected with it, or had recovered from it provided the deeply sampled blood TCRbeta repertoires that made up the dataset. A freely available public database, intended as a resource for researchers studying the immune response to SARS-CoV-2, is where the repertoires were released. Samples came from the ongoing ImmuneRACE study (first 160 participants) plus 1,254 subjects from 6 global collaborators. Nearly every sample came with metadata listing a de-identified subject ID, COVID-19 status, age in years and sex. Where HLA class I and class II types were available, the types were taken from metadata supplied by the sample provider, not from assay-based typing.

TCRbeta CDR3 regions were amplified from genomic DNA using the immunoSEQ Assay, a bias-controlled multiplex PCR. Processing in the source paper ran as follows. The number of nucleated cells in each sample was estimated from the amplification of reference gene primers within the assay. To quantify the absolute abundance of each unique TCRbeta CDR3 rearrangement, sequence reads were collapsed and filtered. For each sample, productive Simpson clonality was calculated by taking the square root of Simpson's diversity index across productive rearrangements. Sourced from immuneACCESS, this table was stored by TCRdb with only in-frame sequences that have V and J called. A share of the clones is absent; for the studies checked, an unresolved V gene accounts for under half, and the remainder has no known explanation. That table furnishes V, J and clone size, whereas the DNA furnished D and trimming. The sample table shows about 62,000 clones, and roughly 86% are seen once. Roughly 1% of the sample is held by the ten biggest clonotypes.

A remark on this clone: The antigen it binds to is not known. Per-base quality was not reported, and no clone a single base away is much larger than it.

General findings and caveats noted by the study authors: The quantity of clinical and demographic metadata differed by source and by participant and was supplied without curation.

From the cysteine up to the phenylalanine, the CDR3 has a length of 14 residues. Only the CDR3 DNA stays, 42 bases, in frame from base 1. From the germline V gene, CDR1 is KGHSH and CDR2 is LQKENI. V is clipped by 1 base and J by 7 bases, and the sequence between their germline boundaries is 14 bases long. Collaborating institutions collected whole blood in K2EDTA tubes following their own protocols. For TCRbeta analysis, collaborators shipped samples in one of three forms: frozen whole blood, isolated PBMCs, or DNA extracted from either of those sample types. The specimen sequenced was peripheral blood. This TCR was recovered from a man in his 70s with acute or convalescent COVID-19. The sequence joins TRBV18 to TRBJ2-7; a weak D assignment points to TRBD1 (5 bases agree). CDR3 sequence: CASSPLLGPREQYF. The DNA sequence follows: TGTGCCAGCTCACCACTTTTGGGGCCGAGGGAGCAGTACTTC.